This T cell receptor (beta chain) was captured by sequencing in a study of lymphopenia after photon versus proton radiotherapy. Points from the study as a whole: Oligoclonal CD8+ Temra expansion after nadir drove photon patients' diversity drop. In patients who died, overall survival fell as post-nadir TCR diversity dropped more. Photon-treated patients lost naive T cells and TCR diversity; proton-treated stayed stable.

Worth noting for this clone: What it binds is not known.

V was clipped by 1 base and J by 3 bases, with 13 bases between them. Germline values: CDR1 LNHDA, CDR2 SQIVND (reference sequence). The CDR3 spans 15 residues. This table comes from immunoSEQ multiplex PCR, and its TCRdb copy is limited to in-frame clones, with some not included. The profile shows some 55,000 clones, 65% to 85% of them singletons. This receptor was taken from a man aged 45-65 years with gastric cancer. This material consisted of peripheral blood, taken from a patient treated with photon-based radiotherapy. The chain combines TRBV19 with TRBJ2-7; weak D call: TRBD2 (6 bases). CDR3 sequence reads: CASSIGTGVFYEQYF. Written as DNA, the CDR3 is TGTGCCAGTAGTATAGGGACGGGAGTATTCTACGAGCAGTACTTC.